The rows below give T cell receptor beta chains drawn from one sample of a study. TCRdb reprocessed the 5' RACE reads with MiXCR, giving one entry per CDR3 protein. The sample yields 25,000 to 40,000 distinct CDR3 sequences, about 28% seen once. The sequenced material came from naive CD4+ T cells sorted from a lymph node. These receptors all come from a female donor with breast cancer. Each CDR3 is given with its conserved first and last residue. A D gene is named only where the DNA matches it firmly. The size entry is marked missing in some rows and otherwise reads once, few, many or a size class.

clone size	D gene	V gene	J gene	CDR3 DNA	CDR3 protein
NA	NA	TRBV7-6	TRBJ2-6	TGTGCCAGCAGCATAAGGCCTGGCTCTGGGGCCAACGTCCTGACTTTC	CASSIRPGSGANVLTF
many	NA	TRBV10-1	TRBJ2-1	TGCGCCAGCAGTGAGTCGTATAATCGGGAGCGGAGCAATGAGCAGTTCTTC	CASSESYNRERSNEQFF
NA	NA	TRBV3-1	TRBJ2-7	TGTGCCAGCAGCTCTTTGGGACTGGGCGTCTACGAGCAGTACTTC	CASSSLGLGVYEQYF
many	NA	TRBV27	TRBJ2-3	TGTGCCAGCAAAGTCCGTAGCACAGATACGCAGTATTTT	CASKVRSTDTQYF
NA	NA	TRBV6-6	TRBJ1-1	TGTGCCAGCAGTTACGGGAACAAGATGCTCGTGAACACTGAAGCTTTCTTT	CASSYGNKMLVNTEAFF
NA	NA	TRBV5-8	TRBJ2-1	TGTGCCAGCAGCTTGGCCAGGGGCGATGAGCAGTTCTTC	CASSLARGDEQFF
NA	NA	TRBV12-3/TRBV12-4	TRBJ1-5	TGTGCCAGCGGCCCTTCCCGACCGAAAATTGTGGAGCCCCAGCATTTT	CASGPSRPKIVEPQHF
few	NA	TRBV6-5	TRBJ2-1	TGTGCCAGCAGCCTAGGGCCGAACAATGAGCAGTTCTTC	CASSLGPNNEQFF
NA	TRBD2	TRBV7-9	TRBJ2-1	TGTGCCAGCAGCCCGGGACTAGCGGGACCCCCCCCATACAATGAGCAGTTCTTC	CASSPGLAGPPPYNEQFF
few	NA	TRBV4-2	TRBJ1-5	TGTGCCAGCAGCCAAGATAATACCGTGAGGGGGCCCCAGCATTTT	CASSQDNTVRGPQHF
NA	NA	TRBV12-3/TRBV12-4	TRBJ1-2	TGTGCCAGCAGTTTACCGACGGGGAGCTATGGCTACACCTTC	CASSLPTGSYGYTF
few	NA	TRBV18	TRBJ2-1	TGTGCCAGCTCACCCTCGCATACTTACAATGAGCAGTTCTTC	CASSPSHTYNEQFF
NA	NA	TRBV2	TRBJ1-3	TGTGCCAGCACCGAAGACATGGGAAACACCATATATTTT	CASTEDMGNTIYF
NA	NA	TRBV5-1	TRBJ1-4	TGCGCTAGCAGCTTGGGGGACACTAATGAAAAACTGTTTTTT	CASSLGDTNEKLFF
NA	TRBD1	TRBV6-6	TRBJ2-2	TGTGCCAGCTCTGTACAGGGGACCACCGGGGAGCTGTTTTTT	CASSVQGTTGELFF
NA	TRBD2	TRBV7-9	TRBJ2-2	TGTGCCAGCAGAGTGACTAGCGGCTCTGGGGAGCTGTTTTTT	CASRVTSGSGELFF
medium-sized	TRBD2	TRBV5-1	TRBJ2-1	TGCGCCAGCAGCATTGACCGGGGGGATGAGCAGTTCTTC	CASSIDRGDEQFF